These T cell receptor beta chains were read from a single sample in a study of blood T cell repertoires in COVID-19. Clones were read by immunoSEQ multiplex PCR, and TCRdb kept only the in-frame ones, dropping some. Altogether about 50,000 clones are present, approximately 84% being singletons, with the ten largest covering 8.8%. The sequencing input was peripheral blood. The origin of the receptors is a man between 60 and 75 years old with acute or convalescent COVID-19. CDR3s include the opening cysteine and the closing phenylalanine or tryptophan. A D gene is named only where the DNA matches it firmly. Rows give clone size only sometimes, using once, few, many, or a class for an expanded clone.

d_gene	abundance	v_gene	j_gene	CDR3nt	CDR3aa
-	-	TRBV6-5	TRBJ1-1	TGTGCCAGCAGTATGACAGGTAACACTGAAGCTTTCTTT	CASSMTGNTEAFF
-	-	TRBV4-3	TRBJ1-4	TGCGCCAGCAGCCAAGATGTCAGGTCAGGGGAAAAACTGTTTTTT	CASSQDVRSGEKLFF
TRBD2	-	TRBV18	TRBJ2-3	TGTGCCAGCTCTCAACCACTAGCGGGGGCAGATACGCAGTATTTT	CASSQPLAGADTQYF
-	-	TRBV6-2/TRBV6-3	TRBJ1-5	TGTGCCAGCAGCCCCAGGGGTAATCAGCCCCAGCATTTT	CASSPRGNQPQHF
-	-	TRBV10-1	TRBJ1-1	TGCGCCAGCAGTGAGTCGTCGGCGGCAGCTTTCTTT	CASSESSAAAFF
-	-	TRBV29-1	TRBJ2-2	TGCAGCGTTGGCAGGCCGAACACCGGGGAGCTGTTTTTT	CSVGRPNTGELFF
TRBD1	-	TRBV4-1	TRBJ1-2	TGCGCCAGCAGCCTAGACAGGGGTCTTTCGCTCTACACCTTC	CASSLDRGLSLYTF
TRBD1	-	TRBV3-1/TRBV3-2	TRBJ1-1	TGTGCCAGCAGCCAACCGGGACAGGGTGAAGCTTTCTTT	CASSQPGQGEAFF
TRBD1	-	TRBV5-1	TRBJ2-5	TGCGCCAGCAGCATGACTGGACAGGGAAGAGAGACCCAGTACTTC	CASSMTGQGRETQYF
-	-	TRBV5-6	TRBJ1-5	TGTGCCAGCAGCTTCAGGCCTTTTCTAAATCAGCCCCAGCATTTT	CASSFRPFLNQPQHF
-	-	TRBV6-9	TRBJ1-3	TGTGCCAGCAGTTACGGGGAAACTGGAAACACCATATATTTT	CASSYGETGNTIYF
-	few	TRBV4-2	TRBJ1-1	TGTGCCAGCAGCCAAGTGGCGACAGGTCCGAACACTGAAGCTTTCTTT	CASSQVATGPNTEAFF
-	-	TRBV6-5	TRBJ1-3	TGTGCCAGCAGAACCAACGGGGGCGGGGGGAACACCATATATTTT	CASRTNGGGGNTIYF
-	-	TRBV5-6	TRBJ1-1	TGTGCCAGCAGCTTGGCTCTAACTGAAGCTTTCTTT	CASSLALTEAFF
-	once	TRBV5-4	TRBJ2-7	TGTGCCAGCAGCTTGGACGGGGGGCGGGACGAGCAGTACTTC	CASSLDGGRDEQYF
TRBD1	-	TRBV24-1	TRBJ2-2	TGTGCCACGCACAGGGGCGAGACCGGGGAGCTGTTTTTT	CATHRGETGELFF
-	-	TRBV7-8	TRBJ2-1	TGTGCCAGCAGCTTAGCCGGGGTAGGAGGAGGATCCTACAATGAGCAGTTCTTC	CASSLAGVGGGSYNEQFF
-	-	TRBV5-6	TRBJ2-5	TGTGCCAGCAGCTTTAGGATCCCGGGAGAGACCCAGTACTTC	CASSFRIPGETQYF
TRBD1	-	TRBV6-6	TRBJ1-5	TGTGCCAGCAGAGGACAGGGGATAAGGAGCAATCAGCCCCAGCATTTT	CASRGQGIRSNQPQHF
TRBD2	-	TRBV5-1	TRBJ2-3	TGCGCCAGCAGCCCGGCGGGGGGGGTAGCAGATACGCAGTATTTT	CASSPAGGVADTQYF
-	-	TRBV5-6	TRBJ2-7	TGTGCCAGCAGCCCCATCCGGTCCTACGAGCAGTACTTC	CASSPIRSYEQYF
TRBD1	-	TRBV29-1	TRBJ1-2	TGCAGCGCGAAGCCGCCGGGACAGGCGGGAGGCTACACCTTC	CSAKPPGQAGGYTF
-	-	TRBV30	TRBJ1-1	TGTGCCTGGAGACGGCTTGCAGGGAACACTGAAGCTTTCTTT	CAWRRLAGNTEAFF
-	-	TRBV18	TRBJ1-1	TGTGCCAGCTCACCCCCGGGACAATACTTATTGAACACTGAAGCTTTCTTT	CASSPPGQYLLNTEAFF
-	once	TRBV29-1	TRBJ1-2	TGCAGCGTTGAAGACAGGGGATCAGCCTATGGCTACACCTTC	CSVEDRGSAYGYTF
-	once	TRBV3-1/TRBV3-2	TRBJ1-1	TGTGCCAGCAGCCAACAGGGAATGAACACTGAAGCTTTCTTT	CASSQQGMNTEAFF
-	-	TRBV5-4	TRBJ1-2	TGTGCCAGCAGCCCCGGGGGAGTAAGGGTGGGCTACACCTTC	CASSPGGVRVGYTF
TRBD1	-	TRBV27	TRBJ1-1	TGTGCCAGCAGTTTAGTGGGCAGGGGGGACACTGAAGCTTTCTTT	CASSLVGRGDTEAFF
-	few	TRBV5-1	TRBJ1-6	TGCGCCAGCAGCTTGGCCAAGTCGGGTTCACCCCTCCACTTT	CASSLAKSGSPLHF
-	few	TRBV19	TRBJ1-4	TGTGCCAGTAAATCAGGACAGACGAGGGATGAAAAACTGTTTTTT	CASKSGQTRDEKLFF
-	-	TRBV6-5	TRBJ1-1	TGTGCCAGCAGTTGGTCGGCGCGGGCCAACACTGAAGCTTTCTTT	CASSWSARANTEAFF
-	few	TRBV4-1	TRBJ1-6	TGCGCCAGCAGCCCGCGACAGAGCTATAATTCACCCCTCCACTTT	CASSPRQSYNSPLHF
TRBD1	-	TRBV6-2/TRBV6-3	TRBJ1-5	TGTGCCAGCAGTGGACAGGGCGGGCAGCCCCAGCATTTT	CASSGQGGQPQHF
-	-	TRBV6-5	TRBJ1-2	TGTGCCAGCAGGGCAGGGGCTGTTGGCTACACCTTC	CASRAGAVGYTF
TRBD1	-	TRBV18	TRBJ2-6	TGTGCCAGCTCACTAGTAACAGGGGGCACTGGGGCCAACGTCCTGACTTTC	CASSLVTGGTGANVLTF
TRBD2	-	TRBV7-9	TRBJ2-3	TGTGCCAGCAGCGCCGGACTAGCGGCTCGCACAGATACGCAGTATTTT	CASSAGLAARTDTQYF
-	-	TRBV6-5	TRBJ2-3	TGTGCCAGCAACTACCCCACAGATACGCAGTATTTT	CASNYPTDTQYF
TRBD1	-	TRBV24-1	TRBJ2-7	TGTGCCACCAGTAGCCCTAGGGACAGGGGTGGAGACGAGCAGTACTTC	CATSSPRDRGGDEQYF
-	-	TRBV30	TRBJ2-1	TGTGCCTGGAGTGTAGGCGGGGCCCTAGGCAATGAGCAGTTCTTC	CAWSVGGALGNEQFF
-	once	TRBV5-4	TRBJ1-1	TGTGCCAGCAGCTTGGATCTACAGTCGAACACTGAAGCTTTCTTT	CASSLDLQSNTEAFF
-	-	TRBV13	TRBJ1-1	TGTGCCAGCAGCTTAGGCCAGGGGAACACTGAAGCTTTCTTT	CASSLGQGNTEAFF
-	-	TRBV29-1	TRBJ2-7	TGCAGCGTAAGGAGGAGCTCCTACGAGCAGTACTTC	CSVRRSSYEQYF
TRBD2	-	TRBV7-2	TRBJ2-3	TGTGCCAGCAGCTTAGCCCCACCCCCAGCGGGGGGGCAGGATACGCAGTATTTT	CASSLAPPPAGGQDTQYF
-	-	TRBV5-1	TRBJ2-7	TGCGCCAGCAGCTACCTCGCGACAGCCTACGAGCAGTACTTC	CASSYLATAYEQYF
TRBD1	-	TRBV5-4	TRBJ2-1	TGTGCCAGCAGCCAGGACAGGGCTAGCTCCTACAATGAGCAGTTCTTC	CASSQDRASSYNEQFF
TRBD1	-	TRBV18	TRBJ1-1	TGTGCCAGCTCACCTACCGGGACAGGGGGCGCATTAGGAGCTGAAGCTTTCTTT	CASSPTGTGGALGAEAFF
-	-	TRBV6-5	TRBJ2-1	TGTGCCAGCCGACCGCAGGTTTACAATGAGCAGTTCTTC	CASRPQVYNEQFF
TRBD1	-	TRBV7-3	TRBJ2-7	TGTGCCAGCAGCTTAATTAGGTGGGGCAGGGGGTCCTACGAGCAGTACTTC	CASSLIRWGRGSYEQYF
-	few	TRBV11-3	TRBJ2-1	TGTGCCAGCAGCTCCTCGGGCAATGAGCAGTTCTTC	CASSSSGNEQFF
-	-	TRBV11-2	TRBJ2-1	TGTGCCAGCAGCTTATTCCCCCCGCGGAACAATGAGCAGTTCTTC	CASSLFPPRNNEQFF
-	-	TRBV24-1	TRBJ1-4	TGTGCCACCAGTCCCTTGAATGAAAAACTGTTTTTT	CATSPLNEKLFF
-	-	TRBV29-1	TRBJ2-7	TGCAGCGTTAATGTGGAGGTCCGGGGTGGAAGGAACCCCTACGAGCAGTACTTC	CSVNVEVRGGRNPYEQYF
TRBD2	once	TRBV14	TRBJ2-5	TGTGCCAGCAGCCAAGAAAAGCGGGGAGAGACCCAGTACTTC	CASSQEKRGETQYF